The rows below give T cell receptor beta chains drawn from one sample of a study of T-cell reconstitution after alpha-beta-depleted transplantation in children. TCRdb passed the PCR reads through MiXCR, listing each CDR3 protein once. The repertoire holds 450,000 to 600,000 distinct CDR3 sequences, with about 33% as singletons. This specimen consisted of PBMCs from the stem cell graft donor, obtained from the stem cell graft. These receptor sequences come from a human donor who donated a stem cell graft to a child with aplastic anemia. Each CDR3 is given with its conserved first and last residue. Fields, in order: V gene, J gene, CDR3 protein.

>TRBV20-1|TRBJ1-6
CSGRDRDNSPLHF
>TRBV5-5|TRBJ2-6
CASSLNRPSGANVLTF
>TRBV11-3|TRBJ2-4
CASRLQGAGAKNIQYF
>TRBV11-2|TRBJ2-5
CASSLPGLAGVEGETQYF
>TRBV6-5|TRBJ1-4
CASSYSTGRVEKLFF
>TRBV5-1|TRBJ1-1
CASGKRQGKEANTEAFF
>TRBV9|TRBJ1-3
CASSVGPPSSGNTIYF
>TRBV20-1|TRBJ2-1
CSAPFNEQFF
>TRBV20-1|TRBJ2-1
CSARDRSRIYEQFF
>TRBV9|TRBJ2-1
CASSVDRIAGNNEQFF
>TRBV20-1|TRBJ2-1
CSASGTSGSRSYNEQFF
>TRBV20-1|TRBJ2-7
CSARVSGQGFSHEQYF
>TRBV7-8|TRBJ2-1
CASSFTDRGEQFF
>TRBV7-6|TRBJ2-7
CASSSTTSGYEQYF
>TRBV30|TRBJ1-1
CAWSWWGGTEAFF
>TRBV14|TRBJ1-2
CASSQDAAGRGYTF
>TRBV7-2|TRBJ2-5
CASSLGTVAGRETQYF
>TRBV11-1|TRBJ1-4
CASSSRGRGLISTNEKLFF
>TRBV20-1|TRBJ1-5
CSASPGAQPQHF
>TRBV7-2|TRBJ2-3
CASSSQGVDTQYF
>TRBV12-3/TRBV12-4|TRBJ1-5
CASLRGGISNQPQHF
>TRBV3-1|TRBJ1-2
CASSRSGDGVNGYTF
>TRBV29-1|TRBJ2-5
CSVEGLAGGEYQETQYF
>TRBV20-1|TRBJ1-5
CSATRRGGDNQPQHF
>TRBV25-1|TRBJ1-4
CASSESPGAREKLFF
>TRBV29-1|TRBJ1-5
CSVKWNSNQPQHF
>TRBV6-6|TRBJ1-1
CASIPSQQEAFF
>TRBV20-1|TRBJ1-1
CSAAYRGMNTEAFF
>TRBV29-1|TRBJ2-5
CSVERLAYRQETQYF
>TRBV5-4|TRBJ2-3
CASSGGRSLEADTQYF
>TRBV10-3|TRBJ2-5
CAISESQGGETQYF
>TRBV20-1|TRBJ2-7
CSAREQQGFYEQYF
>TRBV7-2|TRBJ2-3
CASSPGLAGQSTQYF
>TRBV11-2|TRBJ2-1
CASSPSTHRINEQFF
>TRBV10-3|TRBJ2-1
CATNKREGDNEQFF
>TRBV6-1|TRBJ1-1
CASSTRGQGNTEAFF
>TRBV28|TRBJ1-4
CASSTGGSTNEKLFF
>TRBV4-2|TRBJ2-3
CASSQAPGLAGAYTDTQYF
>TRBV12-3/TRBV12-4|TRBJ1-2
CASSSSGDYGYTF
>TRBV5-1|TRBJ2-1
CASSLAKGEQFF
>TRBV24-1|TRBJ2-3
CATGGLAGGFTDTQYF
>TRBV7-2|TRBJ1-5
CASSPQGHSNQPQHF
>TRBV5-5|TRBJ1-2
CASSLRGGEGYTF
>TRBV12-3/TRBV12-4|TRBJ2-2
CASSLSQGELFF
>TRBV6-4|TRBJ2-2
CASSEVTGPTNTGELFF
>TRBV28|TRBJ2-1
CASSLEDPTSGTYGGNEQFF
>TRBV7-6|TRBJ2-6
CASSLLIMGSGANVLTF
>TRBV7-2|TRBJ2-1
CASSRGASGRINEQFF
>TRBV6-1|TRBJ2-2
CASRASGSGTGELFF
>TRBV10-3|TRBJ2-1
CASRGSGAHEQFF
>TRBV27|TRBJ1-1
CASSWGGREAFF
>TRBV20-1|TRBJ2-1
CSARDPSKTSGRRDEQFF
>TRBV18|TRBJ2-5
CASSPEGWQETQYF
>TRBV24-1|TRBJ1-2
CATSDSGSYGYTF
>TRBV6-5|TRBJ1-2
CASIKTGGYSYTF
>TRBV24-1|TRBJ1-5
CATSDSNNQPQHF